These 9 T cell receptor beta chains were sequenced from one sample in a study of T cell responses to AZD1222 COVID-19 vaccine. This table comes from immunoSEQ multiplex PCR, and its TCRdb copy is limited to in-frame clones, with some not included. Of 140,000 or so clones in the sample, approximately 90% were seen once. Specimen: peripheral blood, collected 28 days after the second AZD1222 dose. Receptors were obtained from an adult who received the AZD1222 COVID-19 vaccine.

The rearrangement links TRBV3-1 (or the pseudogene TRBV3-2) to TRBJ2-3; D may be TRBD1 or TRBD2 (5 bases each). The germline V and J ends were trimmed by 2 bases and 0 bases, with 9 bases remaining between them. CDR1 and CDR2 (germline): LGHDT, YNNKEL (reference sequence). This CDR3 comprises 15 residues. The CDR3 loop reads CASSQRWGSTDTQYF. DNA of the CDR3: TGTGCCAGCAGCCAACGCTGGGGGAGCACAGATACGCAGTATTTT.

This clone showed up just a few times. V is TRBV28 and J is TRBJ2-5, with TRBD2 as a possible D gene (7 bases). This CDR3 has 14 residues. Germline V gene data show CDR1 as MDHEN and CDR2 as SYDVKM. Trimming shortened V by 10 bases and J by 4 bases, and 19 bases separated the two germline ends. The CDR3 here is CATTTGRGTETQYF. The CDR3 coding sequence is TGTGCCACCACCACAGGGAGGGGTACAGAGACCCAGTACTTC.

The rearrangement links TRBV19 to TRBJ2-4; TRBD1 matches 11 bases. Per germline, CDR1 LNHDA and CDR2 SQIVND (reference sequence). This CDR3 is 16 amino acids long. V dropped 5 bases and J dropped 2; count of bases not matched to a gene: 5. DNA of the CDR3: TGTGCCAGTAGTGTTGGACAGGGGGCATCCAAAAACATTCAGTACTTC. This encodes CASSVGQGASKNIQYF.

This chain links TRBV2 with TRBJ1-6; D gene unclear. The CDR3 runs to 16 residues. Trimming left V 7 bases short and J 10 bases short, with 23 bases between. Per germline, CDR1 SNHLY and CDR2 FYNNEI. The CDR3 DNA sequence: TGTGCCAGCATCCAAGGGTCGTTAAATTTCGGGTCACCCCTCCACTTT. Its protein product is CASIQGSLNFGSPLHF. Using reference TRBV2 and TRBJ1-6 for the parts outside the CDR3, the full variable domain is EPEVTQTPSHQVTQMGQEVILRCVPISNHLYFYWYRQILGQKVEFLVSFYNNEISEKSEIFDDQFSVERPDGSNFTLKIRSTKLEDSAMYFCASIQGSLNFGSPLHFGNGTRLTVT.

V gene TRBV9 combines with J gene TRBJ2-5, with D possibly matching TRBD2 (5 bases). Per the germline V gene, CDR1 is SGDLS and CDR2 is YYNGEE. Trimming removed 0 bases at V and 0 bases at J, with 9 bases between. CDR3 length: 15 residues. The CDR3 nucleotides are TGTGCCAGCAGCGTAGGACCCGGGGACCAAGAGACCCAGTACTTC. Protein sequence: CASSVGPGDQETQYF.

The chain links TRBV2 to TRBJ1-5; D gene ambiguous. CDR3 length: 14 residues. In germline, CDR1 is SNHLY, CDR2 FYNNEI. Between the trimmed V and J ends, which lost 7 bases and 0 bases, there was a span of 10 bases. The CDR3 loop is CASNLADSNQPQHF. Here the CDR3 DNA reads TGTGCCAGCAATCTGGCGGATAGCAATCAGCCCCAGCATTTT.

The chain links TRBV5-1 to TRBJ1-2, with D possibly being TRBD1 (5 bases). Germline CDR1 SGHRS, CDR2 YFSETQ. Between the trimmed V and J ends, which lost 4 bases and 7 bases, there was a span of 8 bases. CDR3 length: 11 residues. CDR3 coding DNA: TGCGCCAGCAGCCAGGGACCTGGCTACACCTTC. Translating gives CASSQGPGYTF.

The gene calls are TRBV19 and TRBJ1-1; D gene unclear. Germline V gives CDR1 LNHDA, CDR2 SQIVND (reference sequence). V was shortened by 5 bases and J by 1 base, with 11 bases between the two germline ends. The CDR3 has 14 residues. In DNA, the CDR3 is TGTGCCAGTAGTTTTTATCAGGCGAACACTGAAGCTTTCTTT. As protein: CASSFYQANTEAFF.

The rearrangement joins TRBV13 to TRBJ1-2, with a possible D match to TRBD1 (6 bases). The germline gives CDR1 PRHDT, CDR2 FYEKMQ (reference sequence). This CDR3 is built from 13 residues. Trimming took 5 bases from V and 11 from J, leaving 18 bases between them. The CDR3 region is CASSRTRDTKYTF. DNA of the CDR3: TGTGCCAGCAGCAGAACCCGGGACACCAAATACACCTTC.